The present TCR beta chain was sequenced within a study of shared T cell receptors in the human thymus. Per germline, CDR1 MNHEY and CDR2 SMNVEV (reference sequence). There are 17 residues in the CDR3. Losses at the gene ends were 5 bases for V and 1 base for J; bases not matched to a gene: 7. Measured with immunoSEQ multiplex PCR; TCRdb has only the in-frame clones, and not every one. The table shows a few hundred thousand clones, with 85% to 95% occurring only once. The specimen sequenced was thymocytes. The chain employs TRBV27 and TRBJ2-2; 10 nucleotides match TRBD2. The sequence came from a human donor. Here the CDR3 DNA reads TGTGCCAGCAGTCCGCTAGCGGGGGACTTGAACACCGGGGAGCTGTTTTTT. This sequence encodes CASSPLAGDLNTGELFF.